The clone carrying this TCR beta chain turned up a few times. Preparing the TCRbeta library involved the use of unique molecular identifiers. TCRdb redid the calling of the PCR reads with MiXCR, one entry per CDR3 protein. This repertoire shows about half a million distinct CDR3 sequences, approximately 12% found once; its top ten account for about 5.4%. These data come from a study of T-cell reconstitution after alpha-beta-depleted transplantation in children. This sample comprised PBMCs from the stem cell graft donor, obtained from the stem cell graft. The TCR originated in a human donor who donated a stem cell graft to a child with combined immunodeficiency.

The CDR3 protein is CASSFGIMGNQPQHF. In nucleotides, the CDR3 is TGTGCCAGCAGTTTTGGGATTATGGGCAATCAGCCCCAGCATTTT. The rearrangement uses TRBV28 and TRBJ1-5; D gene ambiguous. Trimming removed 3 bases from V and 2 bases from J, with 11 bases in between. CDR1 is MDHEN, CDR2 SYDVKM, per germline. This CDR3 is 15 amino acids long.